This T cell receptor (beta chain) was identified during a study of human T cells and chemical hapten exposure. Worth noting for this clonotype: No antigen is known for it.

TCRdb passed the RACE reads through MiXCR, listing each CDR3 protein once. Of 75,000 to 100,000 distinct CDR3 sequences listed, over 10% are singletons. Time point described: patch test 1, 2 weeks after DPC sensitization. Treatment defined: therapeutic diphenylcyclopropenone sensitization with weekly scalp DPC. This CDR3 has 13 residues. The germline gives CDR1 SGDLS, CDR2 YYNGEE. Between the trimmed V and J ends, which lost 4 bases and 5 bases, there was a span of 12 bases. General observations from the study: Relative to controls, expanded TCRs formed significantly more large CDR3 similarity clusters.

The sequence derives from a woman in her thirties or forties with alopecia areata. Some clones in this sample may be carry-over from other donors' samples. V is TRBV9 and J is TRBJ1-1, with a tentative D call TRBD1 (6 bases). This sample comprised whole blood, obtained in connection with sensitization to the hapten diphenylcyclopropenone (DPC). The CDR3 here is CASSRDTHTEAFF. In nucleotides, the CDR3 is TGTGCCAGCAGCAGGGACACCCATACTGAAGCTTTCTTT.